The clone carrying this TCR beta chain was detected only a few times. Its cognate antigen is unknown. The library was made from cDNA and included unique molecular identifiers. There were about 1 to 10 million T cells, and approximately 500,000 cDNA molecules came from them. Each CDR3 protein gets one entry after TCRdb re-called the PCR reads with MiXCR. The repertoire holds roughly 600,000 distinct CDR3 sequences, with around 40% as singletons. These data belong to a study of post-analysis software for immune sequencing data. The study's findings and limits: TRBV5-6, TRBV5-1 and TRBV20-1 belonged to a set of a handful of TRBV segments that were more frequent in patients than controls. F measure grouped same-batch samples tightly together.

Germline CDR1 and CDR2: SGHTA and FQGNSA. The CDR3 extends over 16 amino acids. Trimming left V 4 bases short and J 6 bases short, with 20 bases between. The sample comprised blood. The genes are TRBV7-2 and TRBJ2-3; D tentatively fits TRBD1 or TRBD2 (5 bases each). This sequence was found in a girl aged 10 to 17 with multiple sclerosis. CDR3 amino acids: CASSSETGISGDTQYF. CDR3 coding DNA: TGTGCCAGCAGCTCCGAGACCGGGATCTCAGGGGATACGCAGTATTTT.